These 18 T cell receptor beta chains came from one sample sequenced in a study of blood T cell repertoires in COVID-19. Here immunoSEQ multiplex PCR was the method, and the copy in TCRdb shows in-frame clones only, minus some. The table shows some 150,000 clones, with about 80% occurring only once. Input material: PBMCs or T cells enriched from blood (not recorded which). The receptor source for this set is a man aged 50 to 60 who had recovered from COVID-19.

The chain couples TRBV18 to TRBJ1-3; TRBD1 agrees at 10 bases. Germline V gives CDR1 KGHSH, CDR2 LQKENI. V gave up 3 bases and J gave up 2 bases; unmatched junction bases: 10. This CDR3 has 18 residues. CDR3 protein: CASSPQRPGQGTGNTIYF. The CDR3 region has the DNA TGTGCCAGCTCACCGCAAAGACCGGGACAGGGGACTGGAAACACCATATATTTT.

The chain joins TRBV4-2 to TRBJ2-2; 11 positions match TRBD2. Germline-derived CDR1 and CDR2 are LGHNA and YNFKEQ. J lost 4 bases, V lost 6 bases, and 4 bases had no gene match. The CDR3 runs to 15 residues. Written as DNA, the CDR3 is TGTGCCAGCAGACCTAGCGGGGGGCCCACCGGGGAGCTGTTTTTT. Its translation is CASRPSGGPTGELFF.

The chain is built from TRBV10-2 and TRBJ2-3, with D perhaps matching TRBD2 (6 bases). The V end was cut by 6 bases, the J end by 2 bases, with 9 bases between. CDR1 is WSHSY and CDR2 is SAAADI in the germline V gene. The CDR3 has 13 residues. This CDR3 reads CASRLANTDTQYF. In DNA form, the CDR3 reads TGCGCCAGCAGACTAGCCAACACAGATACGCAGTATTTT.

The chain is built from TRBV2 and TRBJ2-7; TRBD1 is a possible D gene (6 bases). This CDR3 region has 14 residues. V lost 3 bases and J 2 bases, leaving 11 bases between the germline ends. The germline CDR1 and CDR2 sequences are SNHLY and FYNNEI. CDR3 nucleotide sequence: TGTGCCAGCAGTGAGGGAACAGGGCCCTACGAGCAGTACTTC. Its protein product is CASSEGTGPYEQYF. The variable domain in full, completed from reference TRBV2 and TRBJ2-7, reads EPEVTQTPSHQVTQMGQEVILRCVPISNHLYFYWYRQILGQKVEFLVSFYNNEISEKSEIFDDQFSVERPDGSNFTLKIRSTKLEDSAMYFCASSEGTGPYEQYFGPGTRLTVT.

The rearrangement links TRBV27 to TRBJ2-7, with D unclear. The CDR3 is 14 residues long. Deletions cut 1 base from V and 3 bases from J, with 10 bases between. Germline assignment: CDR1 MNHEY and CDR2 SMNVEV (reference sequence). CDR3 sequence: CASSLLRGGYEQYF. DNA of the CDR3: TGTGCCAGCAGTTTATTACGTGGCGGCTACGAGCAGTACTTC.

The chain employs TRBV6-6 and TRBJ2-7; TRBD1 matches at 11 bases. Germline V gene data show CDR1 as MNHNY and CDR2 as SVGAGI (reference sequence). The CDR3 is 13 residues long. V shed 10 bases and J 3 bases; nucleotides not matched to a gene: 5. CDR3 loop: CATWTGGNYEQYF. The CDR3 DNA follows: TGTGCCACCTGGACAGGGGGCAACTACGAGCAGTACTTC.

CDR3 nucleotides: TGTGCCAGCAGCTTACAGGGGGACACAGATACGCAGTATTTT. Protein product: CASSLQGDTDTQYF. This chain links TRBV7-9 with TRBJ2-3; 7 bases are shared with TRBD1. Germline V gene sequence: CDR1 SEHNR, CDR2 FQNEAQ (reference sequence). Trimming took 2 bases from V and 2 from J; bases not matched to a gene: 1. The CDR3 runs 14 residues.

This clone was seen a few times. The DNA for the CDR3 is TGTGCCAGCAGCTTCATACCCGGGACAGGGTCCAATGAGCAGTTCTTC. Translating gives CASSFIPGTGSNEQFF. The rearrangement joins TRBV7-9 to TRBJ2-1, with 9 bases identical to TRBD1. The germline CDR1 and CDR2 sequences are SEHNR and FQNEAQ (reference sequence). After removal of 3 bases from V and 6 bases from J, the junction contained 9 bases not matched to a gene. This CDR3 has 16 amino acids. Drawing the rest from reference TRBV7-9 and TRBJ2-1, the complete variable domain is DTGVSQNPRHKITKRGQNVTFRCDPISEHNRLYWYRQTLGQGPEFLTYFQNEAQLEKSRLLSDRFSAERPKGSFSTLEIQRTEQGDSAMYLCASSFIPGTGSNEQFFGPGTRLTVL.

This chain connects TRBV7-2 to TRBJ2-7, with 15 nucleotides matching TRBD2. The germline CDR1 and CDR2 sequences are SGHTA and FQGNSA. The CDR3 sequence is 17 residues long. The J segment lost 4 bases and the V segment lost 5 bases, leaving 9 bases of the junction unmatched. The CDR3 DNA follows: TGTGCCAGCAGCCAACAGCCGGGACTAGCGGGGGGATACGAGCAGTACTTC. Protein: CASSQQPGLAGGYEQYF.

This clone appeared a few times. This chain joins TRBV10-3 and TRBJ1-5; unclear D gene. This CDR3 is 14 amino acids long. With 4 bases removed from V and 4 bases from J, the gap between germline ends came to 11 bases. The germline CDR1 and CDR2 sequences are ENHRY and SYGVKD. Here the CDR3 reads CAISANWENQPQHF. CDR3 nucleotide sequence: TGTGCCATCAGTGCGAATTGGGAGAATCAGCCCCAGCATTTT.

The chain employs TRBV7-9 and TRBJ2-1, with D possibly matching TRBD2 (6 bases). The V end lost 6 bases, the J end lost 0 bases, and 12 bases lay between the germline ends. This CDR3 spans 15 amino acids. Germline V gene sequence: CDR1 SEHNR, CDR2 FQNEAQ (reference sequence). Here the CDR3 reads CASRYDGSSYNEQFF. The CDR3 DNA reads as TGTGCCAGCAGGTATGACGGGAGCTCCTACAATGAGCAGTTCTTC.

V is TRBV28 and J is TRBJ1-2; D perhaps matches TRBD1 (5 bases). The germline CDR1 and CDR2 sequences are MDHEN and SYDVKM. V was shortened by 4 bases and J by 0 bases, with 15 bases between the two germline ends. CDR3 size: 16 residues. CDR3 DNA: TGTGCCAGCAGTTCGAGCGGCGGGACGCCTAACTATGGCTACACCTTC. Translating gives CASSSSGGTPNYGYTF.

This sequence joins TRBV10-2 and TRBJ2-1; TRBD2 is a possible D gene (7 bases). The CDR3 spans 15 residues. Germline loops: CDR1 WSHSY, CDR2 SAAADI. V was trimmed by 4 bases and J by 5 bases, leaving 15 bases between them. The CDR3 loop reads CASSVLGGGNNEQFF. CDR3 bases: TGCGCCAGCAGTGTATTGGGGGGGGGCAACAATGAGCAGTTCTTC.

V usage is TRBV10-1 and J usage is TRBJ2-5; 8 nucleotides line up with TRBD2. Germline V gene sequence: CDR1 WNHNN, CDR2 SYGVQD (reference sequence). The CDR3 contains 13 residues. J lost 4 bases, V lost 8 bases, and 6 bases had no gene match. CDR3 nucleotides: TGCGCCAGCGGATCGGCGGGGGGAGAGACCCAGTACTTC. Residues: CASGSAGGETQYF.

CDR3 in DNA: TGTGCTAGTGGTTTGGTACTTAATGGACAGGGAGCTTACGAGCAGTACTTC. Translation: CASGLVLNGQGAYEQYF. This rearrangement joins TRBV12-5 to TRBJ2-7, with 8 nucleotides matching TRBD1. Germline values: CDR1 LGHNT, CDR2 FRNRAP. The CDR3 consists of 17 residues. After removal of 0 bases from V and 4 bases from J, the junction contained 11 bases not matched to a gene.

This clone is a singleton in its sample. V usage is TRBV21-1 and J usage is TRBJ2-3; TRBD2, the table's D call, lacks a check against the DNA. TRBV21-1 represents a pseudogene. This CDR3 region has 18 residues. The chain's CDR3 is CASSKGCRRGGYTDTQYF. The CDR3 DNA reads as TGTGCCAGCAGCAAAGGATGTAGGCGGGGGGGATACACAGATACGCAGTATTTT.

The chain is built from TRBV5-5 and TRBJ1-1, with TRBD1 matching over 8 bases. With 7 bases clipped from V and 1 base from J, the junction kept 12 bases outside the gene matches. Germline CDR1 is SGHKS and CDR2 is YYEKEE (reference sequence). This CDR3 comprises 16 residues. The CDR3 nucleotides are TGTGCCAGCTCTTTATTTCACAGGGGGAGGAACACTGAAGCTTTCTTT. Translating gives CASSLFHRGRNTEAFF.

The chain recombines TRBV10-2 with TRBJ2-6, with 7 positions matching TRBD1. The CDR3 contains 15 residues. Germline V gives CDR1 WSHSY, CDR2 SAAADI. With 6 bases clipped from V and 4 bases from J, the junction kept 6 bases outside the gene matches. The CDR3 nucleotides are TGCGCCAGCAGGGGGGACAGCTCCGGGGCCAACGTCCTGACTTTC. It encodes CASRGDSSGANVLTF.